This is a list of T cell receptor beta chains from one sample in a study of early T cells in non-severe SARS-CoV-2 infection. TCRdb reanalysed the 5' RACE reads using MiXCR and keeps one entry per CDR3 protein. This sample has roughly 61,000 distinct CDR3 sequences, with under 10% found just once. Sequencing was performed on whole blood. The receptors come from an adult who was a healthcare worker with PCR-confirmed SARS-CoV-2 infection or an uninfected control (not recorded which). Both conserved end residues are part of each CDR3. A D gene is named only where the DNA matches it firmly. Rows give clone size only sometimes, using once, few, many, or a class for an expanded clone.

D,V,size,J,DNA,CDR3
-,TRBV7-6,many,TRBJ2-7,TGTGCCAGCAGCTTATTTACAGCTGGCGAGCAGTACTTC,CASSLFTAGEQYF
TRBD2,TRBV4-3,-,TRBJ2-3,TGCGCCAGCAGCCAAGTCCTGGCTAGCGGGGATTCTAGCACAGATACGCAGTATTTT,CASSQVLASGDSSTDTQYF
-,TRBV2,many,TRBJ2-2,TGTGCCAGCAGTGAAGTCAAGGGGGTCGGGGAGCTGTTTTTT,CASSEVKGVGELFF
-,TRBV19,many,TRBJ2-1,TGTGCCAGTAGCCAGGACAGTCCAACCTACAATGAGCAGTTCTTC,CASSQDSPTYNEQFF
TRBD2,TRBV9,-,TRBJ2-1,TGTGCCAGCAGCGTAGCTAGCGGGACTAGCGATCGCTCCTACAATGAGCAGTTCTTC,CASSVASGTSDRSYNEQFF
-,TRBV5-1,many,TRBJ2-3,TGCGCCAGCAGCTTGGAGGGCAATAATGCAGATACGCAGTATTTT,CASSLEGNNADTQYF
-,TRBV27,many,TRBJ2-1,TGTGCCAGCAGTTTAGCGACAGTCAATGAGCAGTTCTTC,CASSLATVNEQFF
TRBD1,TRBV13,many,TRBJ1-1,TGTGCCAGCAGCTTTCAACCGGGACAGGGGTCCCCTGAAGCTTTCTTT,CASSFQPGQGSPEAFF
TRBD2,TRBV6-2/TRBV6-3,medium-sized,TRBJ2-3,TGTGCCAGCAGTTACGAGGGAGCGGGAGTGACAGATACGCAGTATTTT,CASSYEGAGVTDTQYF
-,TRBV5-1,few,TRBJ2-3,TGCGCCAGCAGCTTTGACAGAGTTGACGCAGATACGCAGTATTTT,CASSFDRVDADTQYF
TRBD2,TRBV29-1,few,TRBJ2-1,TGCAGCGTTGGCGGGAGGTTTATTTACAATGAGCAGTTCTTC,CSVGGRFIYNEQFF
-,TRBV12-3/TRBV12-4,few,TRBJ2-2,TGTGCCTGCAAACCGGGCCCCTCGGACGGGGAGCTGTTTTTT,CACKPGPSDGELFF
TRBD2,TRBV6-6,few,TRBJ2-7,TGTGCCAGCAGTTACGGGGGGACTAGCGGGATAGGGTACTTC,CASSYGGTSGIGYF
-,TRBV12-5,-,TRBJ2-7,TGTGCTAGTGGTTTGGTAGCCTGGACGGGCGAGCAGTACTTC,CASGLVAWTGEQYF
TRBD1,TRBV4-2,many,TRBJ1-5,TGTGCCAGCAGCCAACGGAGGGACAGTTATCAGCCCCAGCATTTT,CASSQRRDSYQPQHF
-,TRBV29-1,few,TRBJ2-2,TGCAGCGTTTTTTTGGAACCGTCGAACACCGGGGAGCTGTTTTTT,CSVFLEPSNTGELFF
-,TRBV19,many,TRBJ1-5,TGTGCCAGTAGTATTGGAACTAGGGGAAGCAATCAGCCCCAGCATTTT,CASSIGTRGSNQPQHF
-,TRBV20-1,-,TRBJ1-1,TGCAGTGCCGATGGAACGTACGGAGCTTTCTTT,CSADGTYGAFF
-,TRBV7-8,many,TRBJ2-3,TGTGCCAGCAGCTTGGTCCTCAGGGGCAGGGGCACAGATACGCAGTATTTT,CASSLVLRGRGTDTQYF
-,TRBV7-3,many,TRBJ2-5,TGTGCCAGCAGCAACGGCGCCTCAGAGACCCAGTACTTC,CASSNGASETQYF
-,TRBV7-9,many,TRBJ1-1,TGTGCCAGCAGCCCCGCCCAGGACACTGAAGCTTTCTTT,CASSPAQDTEAFF
-,TRBV7-2,many,TRBJ2-6,TGTGCCAGCAGCTTAGGTGGGCTGAGCTCTGGGGCCAACGTCCTGACTTTC,CASSLGGLSSGANVLTF
TRBD1,TRBV20-1,many,TRBJ1-5,TGCAGTGCTAATGACAGGGGTGGAGGCAATCAGCCCCAGCATTTT,CSANDRGGGNQPQHF
TRBD1,TRBV2,-,TRBJ2-7,TGTGCCAGCCTCAAACAGGGGGCAGCCGAGCAGTACTTC,CASLKQGAAEQYF
-,TRBV6-2/TRBV6-3,-,TRBJ1-1,TGTGCCAGCAGTGGAGTACGCGGGGTCGCTGAAGCTTTCTTT,CASSGVRGVAEAFF
-,TRBV11-1,few,TRBJ2-3,TGTGCCAGCAGCTTCAGGCGGGCTTCCACAGATACGCAGTATTTT,CASSFRRASTDTQYF
TRBD2,TRBV2,-,TRBJ2-4,TGTGCCAGCACTTTGACTAGCGGGAGAGGCATTCAGTACTTC,CASTLTSGRGIQYF
TRBD1,TRBV7-2,many,TRBJ2-1,TGTGCCAGCAGCCTTAGGACAGGCAATGAGCAGTTCTTC,CASSLRTGNEQFF
-,TRBV28,many,TRBJ2-1,TGTGCCAGCAGTTTAGCGGGACCTTCCTACAATGAGCAGTTCTTC,CASSLAGPSYNEQFF
TRBD1,TRBV7-9,-,TRBJ2-1,TGTGCCAGCAGCTTACCGGGACAGGGGGCGAATGAGCAGTTCTTC,CASSLPGQGANEQFF
-,TRBV3-1,-,TRBJ2-5,TGTGCCAGCAGCCAAGATCTTCGGGTACGAGAGACCCAGTACTTC,CASSQDLRVRETQYF
TRBD1,TRBV20-1,-,TRBJ1-2,TGCAGTGCTTTGGAGGGGGCCGTCAGCTACACCTTC,CSALEGAVSYTF
-,TRBV2,many,TRBJ1-5,TGTGCCAGCTCGACAGCTTATAGCAATCAGCCCCAGCATTTT,CASSTAYSNQPQHF
-,TRBV19,-,TRBJ1-5,TGTGCCAGTAGCCCCCAAGGCAGCAATCAGCCCCAGCATTTT,CASSPQGSNQPQHF
TRBD2,TRBV5-1,many,TRBJ2-3,TGCGCCAGCAGAGGCACTAGCGGGAGGGCCCCGGATACGCAGTATTTT,CASRGTSGRAPDTQYF
TRBD1,TRBV24-1,many,TRBJ1-1,TGTGCCACCCTACCAGGGGGAAACACTGAAGCTTTCTTT,CATLPGGNTEAFF
TRBD1,TRBV18,-,TRBJ1-4,TGTGCCAGCTCACCCCCCGTGGACAGGGGCGAAAAACTGTTTTTT,CASSPPVDRGEKLFF
-,TRBV5-1,many,TRBJ1-2,TGCGCCAGCAGCGAATCGACTTCCGAATTCTATGGCTACACCTTC,CASSESTSEFYGYTF
-,TRBV7-2,-,TRBJ2-2,TGTGCCAGCAGCCGGCGGGGAGGCGCGAACACCGGGGAGCTGGTTTTT,CASSRRGGANTGELVF
TRBD2,TRBV5-5,many,TRBJ2-3,TGTGCCAGCAGCTTAGCTAGCGGGAGAGACTTCAACACAGATACGCAGTATTTT,CASSLASGRDFNTDTQYF
-,TRBV5-6,many,TRBJ2-1,TGTGCCAGCAGCCCGGGGGGCGGGAGTCGTTACAATGAGCAGTTCTTC,CASSPGGGSRYNEQFF
-,TRBV2,-,TRBJ2-3,TGTGCCAGCAGTGAAGAGAGGACCTCTTCCCAGTATTTT,CASSEERTSSQYF
-,TRBV20-1,-,TRBJ1-4,TGCAGTGCTCTCTCTCTAGAGGGAAGGGGTGAAAAACTGTTTTTT,CSALSLEGRGEKLFF
TRBD2,TRBV5-1,many,TRBJ2-1,TGCGCCAGCAGCTTGGGGACTAGCGGGAGCTATGAGCAGTTCTTC,CASSLGTSGSYEQFF
-,TRBV7-2,few,TRBJ2-7,TGTGCCAGCAGCTTAGCGGGAGGCCGGGGGTACGAGCAGTACTTC,CASSLAGGRGYEQYF